These T cell receptor beta chains were read from a single sample in a study of blood T cell repertoires in COVID-19. The assay was immunoSEQ multiplex PCR, and TCRdb's table has in-frame clones only and misses some. Of about 250,000 clones detected, over 75% appear once; the ten largest clones hold 0.7% to 1%. The sample comprised peripheral blood. The receptors were sampled from a human donor with COVID-19, enrolled during active disease. The donor label of this sample is uncertain. CDR3s include the opening cysteine and the closing phenylalanine or tryptophan. A D gene is named only where the DNA matches it firmly. A clone size is listed for some rows: how often the clone was seen (once, few, many), or a class if it is expanded.

TRBV2	TRBJ1-2	NA	NA	TGTGCCAGCAGTGAAGCGCCATCCAGCTATGGCTACACCTTC	CASSEAPSSYGYTF
TRBV7-9	TRBJ2-5	TRBD2	NA	TGTGCCAGCAGCTATTTAGCGGGAGGGACAGAGACCCAGTACTTC	CASSYLAGGTETQYF
TRBV4-3	TRBJ1-6	NA	NA	TGCGCCAGCAGCCTCGCGGTAATGGATTCACCCCTCCACTTT	CASSLAVMDSPLHF
TRBV5-4	TRBJ1-4	NA	NA	TGTGCCAGCAGCTTGAACAGTAATGAAAAACTGTTTTTT	CASSLNSNEKLFF
TRBV30	TRBJ2-2	TRBD1	NA	TGTGCCTGCACGGGACAGGGGGCATCGAACACCGGGGAGCTGTTTTTT	CACTGQGASNTGELFF
TRBV5-1	TRBJ2-1	TRBD2	NA	TGCGCCAGCAGCCCAGTCAGCGGGGGTGGGAATGAGCAGTTCTTC	CASSPVSGGGNEQFF
TRBV12-3/TRBV12-4	TRBJ1-1	NA	NA	TGTGCCAGCAGCCCAGAGCTCAGGGTGGCTTTCTTT	CASSPELRVAFF
TRBV19	TRBJ2-5	TRBD2	NA	TGTGCCAGTAGTACGGGTTCCGGACTAGTTTCGGAGACCCAGTACTTC	CASSTGSGLVSETQYF
TRBV11-1	TRBJ1-1	TRBD1	NA	TGTGCCAGCAGCACGACAGGGGACACTGAAGCTTTCTTT	CASSTTGDTEAFF
TRBV6-1	TRBJ2-1	NA	NA	TGTGCCAGCGGTAAAGTAGGCGTAGCGGTCCCGCGGGACAATGAGCAGTTCTTC	CASGKVGVAVPRDNEQFF
TRBV3-1/TRBV3-2	TRBJ1-1	NA	few	TGTGCCAGCAGCCAAGAGGGAGGAACTGAAGCTTTCTTT	CASSQEGGTEAFF
TRBV19	TRBJ1-1	TRBD1	NA	TGTGCCACCTCAACCCTGGGACAGGCAAACACTGAAGCTTTCTTT	CATSTLGQANTEAFF
TRBV5-4	TRBJ1-4	NA	NA	TGTGCCAGCAGCCAGGGTATAACTACTAATGAAAAACTGTTTTTT	CASSQGITTNEKLFF
TRBV7-2	TRBJ2-1	TRBD2	NA	TGTGCCAGCAGCTTTGGGACTAGTGATGAGCAGTTCTTC	CASSFGTSDEQFF
TRBV21-1	TRBJ2-7	NA	NA	TGTGCCAGCAGCAACGACCCGGGTGGAGGAGGGGAGTACTTC	CASSNDPGGGGEYF
TRBV30	TRBJ1-2	NA	few	TGTGCCTGGAATCCGTTCGGCAGGGGATATGGCTACACCTTC	CAWNPFGRGYGYTF
TRBV12-3/TRBV12-4	TRBJ1-2	NA	NA	TGTGCCAGCAGTTGGAGGAAAAACTATGGCTACACCTTC	CASSWRKNYGYTF
TRBV7-9	TRBJ2-3	TRBD2	NA	TGTGCCAGCAGCATAGGACTAGCGGGCGACACAGATACGCAGTATTTT	CASSIGLAGDTDTQYF
TRBV7-9	TRBJ2-1	NA	NA	TGTGCCAGCAGCTCCCCAGGGAATGAGCAGTTCTTC	CASSSPGNEQFF
TRBV19	TRBJ2-3	TRBD1	NA	TGTGCCAGTAGTGAGGGACAGGGCACAGATACGCAGTATTTT	CASSEGQGTDTQYF
TRBV27	TRBJ2-7	TRBD2	NA	TGTGCCAGCAGTGGGGGGGAAGGGAAATCTTTGTCCACCTACGAGCAGTACTTC	CASSGGEGKSLSTYEQYF
TRBV18	TRBJ1-2	TRBD1	NA	TGTGCCAGCTCCCCGATAGGGGGACAGGGGGCGGATGGCTACACCTTC	CASSPIGGQGADGYTF
TRBV27	TRBJ1-3	NA	NA	TGTGCCAGCAGCCATACAGGGTTTGGAAACACCATATATTTT	CASSHTGFGNTIYF
TRBV5-1	TRBJ2-7	TRBD2	NA	TGCGCCAGCAGCCCCCATTTAGCGGGAGACGAGCAGTACTTC	CASSPHLAGDEQYF
TRBV5-6	TRBJ1-1	NA	NA	TGTGCCAGCAGCTTGGCCCAGGTTAACACTGAAGCTTTCTTT	CASSLAQVNTEAFF
TRBV29-1	TRBJ2-1	TRBD2	NA	TGCAGCGTTGACAGAAGCGGGACTAGCGGGAGCTATGAGCAGTTCTTC	CSVDRSGTSGSYEQFF
TRBV6-1	TRBJ1-5	TRBD1	NA	TGTGCCAGCAGTGCCAGCCTCAACTCCGGGACAGGGATCAATCAGCCCCAGCATTTT	CASSASLNSGTGINQPQHF
TRBV7-2	TRBJ1-3	TRBD1	NA	TGTGCCAGCACGAAGACAGGGGGATCTGGAAACACCATATATTTT	CASTKTGGSGNTIYF
TRBV5-4	TRBJ2-7	NA	NA	TGTGCCAGCAGCTTGAAACTAGCTGGGTCCTACGAGCAGTACTTC	CASSLKLAGSYEQYF
TRBV13	TRBJ1-3	NA	NA	TGTGCCAGCAGCTCCCGCAGGGTTGGAAACACCATATATTTT	CASSSRRVGNTIYF
TRBV13	TRBJ2-7	NA	many	TGTGCCAGCAGCTTAAAAGCTAGTGAGGGCGAGCAGTACTTC	CASSLKASEGEQYF
TRBV7-8	TRBJ2-1	TRBD2	NA	TGTGCCAGCAGCTTAGACGGGAGGGCCGGGAATGAGCAGTTCTTC	CASSLDGRAGNEQFF
TRBV2	TRBJ1-4	NA	few	TGTGCCAGCAGTGAAATCTCGAGGGCAGGTGAAAAACTGTTTTTT	CASSEISRAGEKLFF
TRBV5-1	TRBJ1-1	NA	few	TGCGCCAGCAGCTTGGGATCCGCCAGCACTGAAGCTTTCTTT	CASSLGSASTEAFF
TRBV6-6	TRBJ1-6	NA	NA	TGTGCCAGCAGCTCGACCGCGGCGGCTAATTCACCCCTCCACTTT	CASSSTAAANSPLHF
TRBV7-9	TRBJ1-1	NA	NA	TGTGCCAGCAGCTTAGACACCTCACCGGCTTTCTTT	CASSLDTSPAFF
TRBV29-1	TRBJ1-2	NA	NA	TGCAGCGTTGAGGGGGGACGAGCATATGGCTACACCTTC	CSVEGGRAYGYTF
TRBV9	TRBJ1-3	NA	NA	TGTGCCAGCAGCGTCCAGGGTGGGTCTGGAAACACCATATATTTT	CASSVQGGSGNTIYF
TRBV5-1	TRBJ1-6	NA	NA	TGCGCCAGCAGCACGGACGGGAGTTCCAATTCACCCCTCCACTTT	CASSTDGSSNSPLHF
TRBV5-4	TRBJ1-1	NA	NA	TGTGCCAGCAGCTTGGGGGCCACTGAAGCTTTCTTT	CASSLGATEAFF